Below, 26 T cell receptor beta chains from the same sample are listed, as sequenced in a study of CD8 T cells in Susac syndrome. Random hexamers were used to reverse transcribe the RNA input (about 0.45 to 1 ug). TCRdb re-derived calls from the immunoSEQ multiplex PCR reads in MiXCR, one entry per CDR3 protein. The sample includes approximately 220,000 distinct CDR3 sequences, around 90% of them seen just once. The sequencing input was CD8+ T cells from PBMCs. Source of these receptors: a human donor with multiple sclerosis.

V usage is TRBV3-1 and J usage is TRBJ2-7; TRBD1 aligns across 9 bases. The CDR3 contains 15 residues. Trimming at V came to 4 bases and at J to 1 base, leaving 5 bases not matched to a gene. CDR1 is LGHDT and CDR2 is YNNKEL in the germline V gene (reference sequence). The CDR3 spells CASSLGTGLSYEQYF. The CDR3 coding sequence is TGTGCCAGCAGCCTGGGGACAGGGCTTTCCTACGAGCAGTACTTC.

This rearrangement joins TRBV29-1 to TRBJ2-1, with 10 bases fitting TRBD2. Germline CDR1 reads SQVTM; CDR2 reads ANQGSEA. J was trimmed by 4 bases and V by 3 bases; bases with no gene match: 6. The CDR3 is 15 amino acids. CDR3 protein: CSVEPDSGRYNEQFF. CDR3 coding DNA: TGCAGCGTTGAGCCGGATAGCGGGAGGTACAATGAGCAGTTCTTC.

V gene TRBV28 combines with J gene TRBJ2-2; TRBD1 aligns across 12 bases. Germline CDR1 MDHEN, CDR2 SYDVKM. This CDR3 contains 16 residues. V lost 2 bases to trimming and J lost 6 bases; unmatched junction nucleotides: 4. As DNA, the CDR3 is TGTGCCAGCAGTTTAGGGACAGGGGGCGATTCCGGGGAGCTGTTTTTT. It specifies CASSLGTGGDSGELFF.

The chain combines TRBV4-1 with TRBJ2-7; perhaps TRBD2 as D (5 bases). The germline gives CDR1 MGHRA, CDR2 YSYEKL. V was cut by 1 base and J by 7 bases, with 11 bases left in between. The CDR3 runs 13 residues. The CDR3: CASSQGTDEEQYF. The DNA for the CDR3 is TGCGCCAGCAGCCAAGGGACTGATGAGGAGCAGTACTTC.

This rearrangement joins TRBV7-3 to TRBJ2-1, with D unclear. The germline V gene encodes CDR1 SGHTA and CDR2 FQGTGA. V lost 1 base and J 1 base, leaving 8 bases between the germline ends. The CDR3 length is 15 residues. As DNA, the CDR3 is TGTGCCAGCAGCTTAATGTCCTATTCCTACAATGAGCAGTTCTTC. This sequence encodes CASSLMSYSYNEQFF.

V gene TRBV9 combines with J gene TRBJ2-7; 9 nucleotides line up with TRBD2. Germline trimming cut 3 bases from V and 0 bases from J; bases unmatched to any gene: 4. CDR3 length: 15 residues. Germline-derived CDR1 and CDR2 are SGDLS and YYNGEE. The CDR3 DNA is TGTGCCAGCAGCGCAAGCGGGGGGAGCTCCTACGAGCAGTACTTC. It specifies CASSASGGSSYEQYF.

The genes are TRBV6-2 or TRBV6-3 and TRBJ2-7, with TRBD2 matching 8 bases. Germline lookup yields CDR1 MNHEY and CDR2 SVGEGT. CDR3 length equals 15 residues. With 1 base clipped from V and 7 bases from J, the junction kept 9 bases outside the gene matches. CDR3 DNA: TGTGCCAGCAGTTACTTCGGGAGGGCCGAAGGAGAGCAGTACTTC. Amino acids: CASSYFGRAEGEQYF.

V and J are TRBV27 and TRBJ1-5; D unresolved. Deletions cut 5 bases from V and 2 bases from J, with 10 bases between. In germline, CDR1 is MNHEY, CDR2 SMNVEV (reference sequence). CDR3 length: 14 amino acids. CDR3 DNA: TGTGCCAGCAGTCCTATTGGGGGCAATCAGCCCCAGCATTTT. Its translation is CASSPIGGNQPQHF.

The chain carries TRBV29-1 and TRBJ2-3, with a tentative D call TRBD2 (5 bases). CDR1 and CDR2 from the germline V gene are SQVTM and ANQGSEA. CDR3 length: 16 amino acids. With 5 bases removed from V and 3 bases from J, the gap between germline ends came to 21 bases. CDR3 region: CSVPHPRRMRTDTQYF. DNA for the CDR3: TGCAGCGTTCCCCACCCCAGGAGGATGAGGACAGATACGCAGTATTTT.

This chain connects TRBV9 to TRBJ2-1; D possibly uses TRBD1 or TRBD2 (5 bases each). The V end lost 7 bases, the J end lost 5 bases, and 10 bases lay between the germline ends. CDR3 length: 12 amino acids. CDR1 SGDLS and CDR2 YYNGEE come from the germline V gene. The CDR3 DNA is TGTGCCAGCGGGGGTAGGGACAATGAGCAGTTCTTC. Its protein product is CASGGRDNEQFF.

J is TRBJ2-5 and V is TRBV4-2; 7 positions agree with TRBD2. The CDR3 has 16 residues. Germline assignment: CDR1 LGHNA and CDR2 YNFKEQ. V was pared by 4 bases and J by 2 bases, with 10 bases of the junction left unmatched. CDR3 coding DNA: TGTGCCAGCAGCCCTTGGGTGGCTAGCGGTCAAGAGACCCAGTACTTC. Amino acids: CASSPWVASGQETQYF.

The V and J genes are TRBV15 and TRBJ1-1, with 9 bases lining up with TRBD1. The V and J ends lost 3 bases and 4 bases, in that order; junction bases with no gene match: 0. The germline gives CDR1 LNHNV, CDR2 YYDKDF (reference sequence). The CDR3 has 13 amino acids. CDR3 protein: CATSRDRGTEAFF. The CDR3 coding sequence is TGTGCCACCAGCAGGGACAGGGGCACTGAAGCTTTCTTT. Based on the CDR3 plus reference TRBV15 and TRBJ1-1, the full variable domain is DAMVIQNPRYQVTQFGKPVTLSCSQTLNHNVMYWYQQKSSQAPKLLFHYYDKDFNNEADTPDNFQSRRPNTSFCFLDIRSPGLGDTAMYLCATSRDRGTEAFFGQGTRLTVV.

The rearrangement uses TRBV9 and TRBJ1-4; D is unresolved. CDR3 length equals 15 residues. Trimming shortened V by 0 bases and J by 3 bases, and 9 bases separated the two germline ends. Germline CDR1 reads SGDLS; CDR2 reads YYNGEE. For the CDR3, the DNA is TGTGCCAGCAGCGTAGGGGAGGAAGCTAATGAAAAACTGTTTTTT. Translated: CASSVGEEANEKLFF.

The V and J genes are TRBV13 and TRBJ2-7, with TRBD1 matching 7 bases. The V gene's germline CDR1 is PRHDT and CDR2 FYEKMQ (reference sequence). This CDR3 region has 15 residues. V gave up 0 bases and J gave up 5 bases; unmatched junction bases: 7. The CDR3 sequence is CASSLGGQSRDEQYF. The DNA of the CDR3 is TGTGCCAGCAGCTTAGGGGGACAGTCCCGGGACGAGCAGTACTTC.

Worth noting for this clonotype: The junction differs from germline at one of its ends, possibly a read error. The CDR3 spells CASSEERAGGPYEQYF. CDR3 DNA: TGCGCCAGCAGCGAAGAACGGGCGGGAGGGCCCTACGAGCAGTACTTC. This chain joins TRBV4-3 and TRBJ2-7; the match to TRBD2 covers 9 bases. The germline CDR1 and CDR2 sequences are LGHNA and YSLEER. The CDR3 loop spans 16 amino acids.

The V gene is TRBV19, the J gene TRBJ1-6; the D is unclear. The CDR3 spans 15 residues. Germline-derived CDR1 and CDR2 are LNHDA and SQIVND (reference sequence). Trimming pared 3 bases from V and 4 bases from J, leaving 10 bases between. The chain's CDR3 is CASSILPEYNSPLHF. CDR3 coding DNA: TGTGCCAGTAGTATTCTTCCCGAATATAATTCACCCCTCCACTTT.

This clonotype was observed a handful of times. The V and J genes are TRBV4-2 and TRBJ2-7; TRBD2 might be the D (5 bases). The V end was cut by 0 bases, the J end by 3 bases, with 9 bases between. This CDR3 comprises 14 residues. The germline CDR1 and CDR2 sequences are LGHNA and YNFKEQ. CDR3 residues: CASSQEPGNYEQYF. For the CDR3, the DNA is TGTGCCAGCAGCCAAGAGCCCGGGAACTACGAGCAGTACTTC.

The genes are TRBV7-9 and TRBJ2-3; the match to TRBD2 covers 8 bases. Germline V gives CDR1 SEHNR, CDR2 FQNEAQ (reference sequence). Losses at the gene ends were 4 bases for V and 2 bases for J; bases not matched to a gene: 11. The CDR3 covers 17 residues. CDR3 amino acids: CASSSLIAGPNTDTQYF. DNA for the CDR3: TGTGCCAGCAGCTCCCTAATAGCGGGACCGAACACAGATACGCAGTATTTT.

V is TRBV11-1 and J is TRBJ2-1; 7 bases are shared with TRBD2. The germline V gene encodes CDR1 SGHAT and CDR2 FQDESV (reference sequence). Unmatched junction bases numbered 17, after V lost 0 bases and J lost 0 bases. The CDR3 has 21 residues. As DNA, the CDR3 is TGTGCCAGCAGCTTAGCGCTGGAGGGAGGGGAGGGGCCCAGCTCCTACAATGAGCAGTTCTTC. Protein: CASSLALEGGEGPSSYNEQFF.

The CDR3 here is CASRPWGAYEQYF. DNA for the CDR3: TGTGCCAGCAGACCCTGGGGGGCCTACGAGCAGTACTTC. The chain is built from TRBV12-3 or TRBV12-4 and TRBJ2-7, with a weak D call TRBD2 (6 bases). V shed 6 bases and J shed 2 bases, with 11 bases lying between them. This CDR3 region has 13 residues.

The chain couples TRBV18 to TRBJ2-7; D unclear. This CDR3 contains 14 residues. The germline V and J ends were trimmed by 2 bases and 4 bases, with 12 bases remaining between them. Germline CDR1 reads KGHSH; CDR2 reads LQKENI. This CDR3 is CASSPERQIYEQYF. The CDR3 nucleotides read TGTGCCAGCTCACCAGAGAGACAAATTTACGAGCAGTACTTC.

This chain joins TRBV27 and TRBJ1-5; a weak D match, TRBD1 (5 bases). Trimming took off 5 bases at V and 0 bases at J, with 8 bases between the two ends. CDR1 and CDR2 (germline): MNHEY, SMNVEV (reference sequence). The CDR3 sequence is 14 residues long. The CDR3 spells CASSQGNSNQPQHF. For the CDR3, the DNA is TGTGCCAGCAGTCAGGGTAATAGCAATCAGCCCCAGCATTTT.

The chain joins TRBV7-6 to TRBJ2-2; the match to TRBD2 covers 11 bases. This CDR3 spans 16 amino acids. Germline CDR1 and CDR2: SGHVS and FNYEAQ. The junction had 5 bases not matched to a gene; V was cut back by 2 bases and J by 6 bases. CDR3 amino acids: CASSLFSGGASGELFF. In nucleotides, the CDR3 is TGTGCCAGCAGCTTATTTAGCGGGGGGGCCTCCGGGGAGCTGTTTTTT. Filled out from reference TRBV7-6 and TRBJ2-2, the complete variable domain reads GAGVSQSPRYKVTKRGQDVALRCDPISGHVSLYWYRQALGQGPEFLTYFNYEAQQDKSGLPNDRFSAERPEGSISTLTIQRTEQRDSAMYRCASSLFSGGASGELFFGEGSRLTVL.

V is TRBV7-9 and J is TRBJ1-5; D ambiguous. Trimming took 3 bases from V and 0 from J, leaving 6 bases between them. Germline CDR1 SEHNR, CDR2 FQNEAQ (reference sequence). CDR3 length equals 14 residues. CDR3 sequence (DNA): TGTGCCAGCAGCTTGGAGCATAGCAATCAGCCCCAGCATTTT. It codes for CASSLEHSNQPQHF. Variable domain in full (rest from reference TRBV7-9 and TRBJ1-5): DTGVSQNPRHKITKRGQNVTFRCDPISEHNRLYWYRQTLGQGPEFLTYFQNEAQLEKSRLLSDRFSAERPKGSFSTLEIQRTEQGDSAMYLCASSLEHSNQPQHFGDGTRLSIL.

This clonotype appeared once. CDR3 coding DNA: TGTGCCAGCAGCTTAGTGCAGACCACCGGGGAGCTGTTTTTT. Residues: CASSLVQTTGELFF. The rearrangement uses TRBV7-9 and TRBJ2-2; D not certain. CDR1 is SEHNR, CDR2 FQNEAQ, per germline (reference sequence). V lost 1 base and J lost 4, with 7 bases in between. This CDR3 is built from 14 residues.

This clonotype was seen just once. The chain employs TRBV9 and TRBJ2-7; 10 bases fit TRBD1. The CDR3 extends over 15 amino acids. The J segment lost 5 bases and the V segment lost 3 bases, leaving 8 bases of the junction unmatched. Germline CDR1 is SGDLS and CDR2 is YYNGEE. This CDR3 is CASSETGTGVDEQYF. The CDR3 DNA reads TGTGCCAGCAGCGAAACCGGGACAGGGGTGGACGAGCAGTACTTC.